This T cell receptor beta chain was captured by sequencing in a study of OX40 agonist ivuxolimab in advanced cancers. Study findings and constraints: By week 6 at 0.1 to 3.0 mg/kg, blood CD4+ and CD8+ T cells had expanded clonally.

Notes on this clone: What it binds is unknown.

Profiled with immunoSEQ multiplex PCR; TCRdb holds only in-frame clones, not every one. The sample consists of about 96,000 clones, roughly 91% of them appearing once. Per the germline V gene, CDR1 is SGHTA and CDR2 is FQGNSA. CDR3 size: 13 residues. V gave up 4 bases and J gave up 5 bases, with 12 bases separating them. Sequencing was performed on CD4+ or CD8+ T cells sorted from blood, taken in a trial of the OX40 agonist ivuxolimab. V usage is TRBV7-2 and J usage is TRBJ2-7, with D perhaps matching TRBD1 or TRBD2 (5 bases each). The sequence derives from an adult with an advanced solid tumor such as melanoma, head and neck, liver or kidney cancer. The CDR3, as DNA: TGTGCCAGCAGCTGGGGGATCCGGGACGAGCAGTACTTC. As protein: CASSWGIRDEQYF.